This T cell receptor (beta chain) was recovered during a study of control samples from healthy donors and cancer patients. Sequencing was performed with immunoSEQ multiplex PCR; in TCRdb, only in-frame clones are kept and a portion is missing. The sample lists fewer than 200,000 clones; approximately 92% were seen once. Trimming stripped 5 bases from V and 5 bases from J, with 21 bases between. This CDR3 spans 17 amino acids. Germline CDR1 reads MNHNY; CDR2 reads SVGAGI (reference sequence). This receptor was obtained from a man between 18 and 29 years old in good health. The genes are TRBV6-6 and TRBJ2-2, with a tentative D call TRBD2 (6 bases). The sample was blood. CDR3 sequence (DNA): TGTGCCAGCAGTCCTAAGGCGGGACGCTCGGATACCGGGGAGCTGTTTTTT. Protein sequence: CASSPKAGRSDTGELFF.